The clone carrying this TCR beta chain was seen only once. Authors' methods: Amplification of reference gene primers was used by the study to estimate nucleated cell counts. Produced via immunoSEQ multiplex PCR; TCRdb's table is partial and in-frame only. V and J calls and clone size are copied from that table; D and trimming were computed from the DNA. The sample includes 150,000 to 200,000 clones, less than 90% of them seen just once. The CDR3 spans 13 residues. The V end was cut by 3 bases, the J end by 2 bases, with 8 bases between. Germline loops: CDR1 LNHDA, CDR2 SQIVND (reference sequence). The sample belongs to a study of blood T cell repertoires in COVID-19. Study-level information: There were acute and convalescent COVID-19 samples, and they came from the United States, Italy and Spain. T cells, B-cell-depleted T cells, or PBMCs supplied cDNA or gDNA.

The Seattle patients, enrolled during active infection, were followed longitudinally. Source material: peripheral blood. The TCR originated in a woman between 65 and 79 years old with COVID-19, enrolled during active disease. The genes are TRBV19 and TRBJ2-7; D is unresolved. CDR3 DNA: TGTGCCAGTAGTATTGGGCCTCCCTACGAGCAGTACTTC. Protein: CASSIGPPYEQYF.